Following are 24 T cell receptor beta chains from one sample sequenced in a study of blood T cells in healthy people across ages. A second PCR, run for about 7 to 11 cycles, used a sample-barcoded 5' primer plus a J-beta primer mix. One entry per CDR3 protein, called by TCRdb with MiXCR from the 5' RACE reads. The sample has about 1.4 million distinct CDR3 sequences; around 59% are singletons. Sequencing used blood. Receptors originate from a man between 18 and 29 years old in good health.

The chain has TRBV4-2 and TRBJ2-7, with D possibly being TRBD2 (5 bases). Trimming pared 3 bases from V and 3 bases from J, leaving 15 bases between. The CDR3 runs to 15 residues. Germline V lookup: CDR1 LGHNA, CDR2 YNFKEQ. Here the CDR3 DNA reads TGTGCCAGCAGCCATTCAGGACTGGAAAACTACGAGCAGTACTTC. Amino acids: CASSHSGLENYEQYF.

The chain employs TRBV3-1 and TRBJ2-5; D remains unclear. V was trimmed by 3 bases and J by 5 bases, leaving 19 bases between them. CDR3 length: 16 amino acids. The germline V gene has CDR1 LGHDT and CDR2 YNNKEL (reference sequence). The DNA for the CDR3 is TGTGCCAGCAGCCAGCCCCCGGCTGGGTTACGGGAGACCCAGTACTTC. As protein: CASSQPPAGLRETQYF.

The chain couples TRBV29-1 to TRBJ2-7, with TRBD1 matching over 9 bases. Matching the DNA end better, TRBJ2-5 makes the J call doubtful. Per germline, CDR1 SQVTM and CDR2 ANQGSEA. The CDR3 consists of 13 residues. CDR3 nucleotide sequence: TGCAGCACCCAAGGACAGGGGTTGGAGACCCAGTACTTC. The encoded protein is CSTQGQGLETQYF.

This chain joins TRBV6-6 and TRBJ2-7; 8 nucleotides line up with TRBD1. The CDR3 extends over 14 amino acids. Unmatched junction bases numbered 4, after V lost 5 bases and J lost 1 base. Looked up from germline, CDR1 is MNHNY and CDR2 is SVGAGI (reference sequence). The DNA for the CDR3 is TGTGCCAGCAGTGACAGGGGACAGTCCTACGAGCAGTACTTC. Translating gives CASSDRGQSYEQYF.

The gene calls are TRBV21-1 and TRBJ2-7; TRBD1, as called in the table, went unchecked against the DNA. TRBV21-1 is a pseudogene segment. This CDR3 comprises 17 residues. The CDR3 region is CASIATLSGTGDQEQYF. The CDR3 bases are TGTGCCAGCATTGCTACCCTCAGTGGGACAGGGGATCAGGAGCAGTACTTC.

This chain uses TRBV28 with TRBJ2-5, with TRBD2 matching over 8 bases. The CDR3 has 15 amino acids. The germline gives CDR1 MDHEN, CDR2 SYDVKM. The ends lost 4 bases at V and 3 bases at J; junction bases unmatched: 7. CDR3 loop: CASSSPRRGEETQYF. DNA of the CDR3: TGTGCCAGCAGTTCCCCCAGGCGGGGGGAAGAGACCCAGTACTTC.

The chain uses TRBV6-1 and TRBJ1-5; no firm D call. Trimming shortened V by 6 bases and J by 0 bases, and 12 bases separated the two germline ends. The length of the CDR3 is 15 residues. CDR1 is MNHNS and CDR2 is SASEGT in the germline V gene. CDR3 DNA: TGTGCCAGCAGGGTGTGCGAGGATAGCAATCAGCCCCAGCATTTT. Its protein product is CASRVCEDSNQPQHF.

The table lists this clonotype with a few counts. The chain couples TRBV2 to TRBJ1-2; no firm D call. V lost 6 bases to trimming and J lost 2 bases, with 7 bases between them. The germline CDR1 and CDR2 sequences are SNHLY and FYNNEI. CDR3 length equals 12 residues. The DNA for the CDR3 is TGTGCCAGCAGCGAGCAGAACTATGGCTACACCTTC. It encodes CASSEQNYGYTF.

The CDR3 region has the DNA TGCGCCAGCAGCTTGGATATGACTAGCGATGAGCAGTACTTC. This codes for CASSLDMTSDEQYF. The chain carries TRBV5-1 and TRBJ2-7; 8 nucleotides agree with TRBD2. CDR1 is SGHRS and CDR2 is YFSETQ in the germline V gene. CDR3 length equals 14 residues. V shed 0 bases and J 7 bases; nucleotides not matched to a gene: 6.

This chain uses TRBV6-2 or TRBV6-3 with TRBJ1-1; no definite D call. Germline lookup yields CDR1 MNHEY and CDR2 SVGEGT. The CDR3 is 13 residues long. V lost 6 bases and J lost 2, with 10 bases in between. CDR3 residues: CASRNTPNTEAFF. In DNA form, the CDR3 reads TGTGCCAGCAGAAACACACCCAACACTGAAGCTTTCTTT.

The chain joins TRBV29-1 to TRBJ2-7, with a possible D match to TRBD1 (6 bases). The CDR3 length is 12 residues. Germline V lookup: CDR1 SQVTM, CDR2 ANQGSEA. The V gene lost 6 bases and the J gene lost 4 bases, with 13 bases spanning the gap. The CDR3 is CSVPQGPYEQYF. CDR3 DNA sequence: TGCAGCGTACCCCAGGGGCCATACGAGCAGTACTTC.

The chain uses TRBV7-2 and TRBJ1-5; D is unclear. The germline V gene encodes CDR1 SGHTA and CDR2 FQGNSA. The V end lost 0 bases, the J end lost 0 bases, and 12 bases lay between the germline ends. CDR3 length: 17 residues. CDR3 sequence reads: CASSLALWVNSNQPQHF. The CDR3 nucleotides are TGTGCCAGCAGCTTAGCGCTCTGGGTAAATAGCAATCAGCCCCAGCATTTT.

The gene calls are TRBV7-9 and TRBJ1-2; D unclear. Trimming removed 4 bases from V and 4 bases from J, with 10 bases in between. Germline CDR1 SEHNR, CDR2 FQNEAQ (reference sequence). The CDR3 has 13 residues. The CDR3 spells CASSWADTYGYTF. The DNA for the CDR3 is TGTGCCAGCAGCTGGGCAGACACCTATGGCTACACCTTC.

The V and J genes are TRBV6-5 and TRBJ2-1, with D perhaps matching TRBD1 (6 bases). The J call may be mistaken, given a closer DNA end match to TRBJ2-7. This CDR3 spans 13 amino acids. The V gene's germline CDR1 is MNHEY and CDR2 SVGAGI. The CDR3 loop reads CASSPGQLLEQYF. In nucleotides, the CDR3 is TGTGCCAGCAGTCCCGGACAGCTTCTTGAGCAGTACTTC.

The CDR3 loop is CSVQIWSGATTMGTDTQYF. CDR3 DNA: TGCAGTGTCCAAATCTGGTCAGGGGCGACGACGATGGGAACAGATACGCAGTATTTT. The V and J genes are TRBV20-1 and TRBJ2-3; D may be TRBD1 (6 bases). Germline CDR1 and CDR2: DFQATT and SNEGSKA (reference sequence). V was pared by 7 bases and J by 3 bases, with 32 bases between. This CDR3 is built from 19 residues.

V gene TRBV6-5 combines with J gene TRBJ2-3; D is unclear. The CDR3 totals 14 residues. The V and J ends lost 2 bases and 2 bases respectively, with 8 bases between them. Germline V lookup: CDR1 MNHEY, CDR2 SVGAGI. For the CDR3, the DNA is TGTGCCAGCAGTTACAGAGTTACCACAGATACGCAGTATTTT. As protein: CASSYRVTTDTQYF.

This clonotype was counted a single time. The CDR3 reads CASSLEDRADYEQYF. The CDR3 nucleotides read TGCGCCAGCAGCTTGGAAGACAGGGCAGACTACGAGCAGTACTTC. V gene TRBV5-1 combines with J gene TRBJ2-7, with 7 bases lining up with TRBD1. The CDR3 contains 15 residues. V gave up 0 bases and J gave up 3 bases; unmatched junction bases: 6. Germline assignment: CDR1 SGHRS and CDR2 YFSETQ.

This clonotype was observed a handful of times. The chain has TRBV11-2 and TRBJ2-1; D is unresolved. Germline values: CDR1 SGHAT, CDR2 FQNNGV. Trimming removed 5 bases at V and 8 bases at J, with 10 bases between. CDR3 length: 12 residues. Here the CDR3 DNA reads TGTGCCAGCAGCGCCATGGCGTATGAGCAGTTCTTC. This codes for CASSAMAYEQFF.

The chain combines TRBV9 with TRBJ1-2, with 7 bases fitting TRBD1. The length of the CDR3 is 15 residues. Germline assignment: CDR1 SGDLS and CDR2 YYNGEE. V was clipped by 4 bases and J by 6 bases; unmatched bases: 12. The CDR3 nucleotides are TGTGCCAGCAGCCCAAAGACAGGGTCCATGGATGGCTACACCTTC. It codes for CASSPKTGSMDGYTF. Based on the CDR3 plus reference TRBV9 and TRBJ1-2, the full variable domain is DSGVTQTPKHLITATGQRVTLRCSPRSGDLSVYWYQQSLDQGLQFLIQYYNGEERAKGNILERFSAQQFPDLHSELNLSSLELGDSALYFCASSPKTGSMDGYTFGSGTRLTVV.

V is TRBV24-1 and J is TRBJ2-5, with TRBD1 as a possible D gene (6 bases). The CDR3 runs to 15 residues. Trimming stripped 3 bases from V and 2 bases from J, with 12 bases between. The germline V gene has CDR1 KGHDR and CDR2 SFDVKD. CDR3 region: CATSDRDKTQETQYF. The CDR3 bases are TGTGCCACCAGTGATCGGGACAAGACACAAGAGACCCAGTACTTC.

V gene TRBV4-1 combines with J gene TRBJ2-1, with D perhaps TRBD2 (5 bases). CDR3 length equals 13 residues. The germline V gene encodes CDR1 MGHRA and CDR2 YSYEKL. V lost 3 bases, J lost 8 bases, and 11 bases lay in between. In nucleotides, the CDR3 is TGCGCCAGCAGCCAGGAGGCGGAATATGAGCAGTTCTTC. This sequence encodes CASSQEAEYEQFF.

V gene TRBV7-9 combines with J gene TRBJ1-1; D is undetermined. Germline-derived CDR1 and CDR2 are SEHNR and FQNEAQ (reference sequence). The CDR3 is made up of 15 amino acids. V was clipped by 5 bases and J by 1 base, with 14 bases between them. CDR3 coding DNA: TGTGCCAGCAGCCAACCCCCAGGAGGGAACACTGAAGCTTTCTTT. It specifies CASSQPPGGNTEAFF.

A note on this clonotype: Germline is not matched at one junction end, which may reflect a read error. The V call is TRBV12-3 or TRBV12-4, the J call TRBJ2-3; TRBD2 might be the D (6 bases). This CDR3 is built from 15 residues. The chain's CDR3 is CAGSIDGGSVDTQYF. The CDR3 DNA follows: TGTGCCGGCAGTATCGATGGGGGGAGTGTAGATACGCAGTATTTT.

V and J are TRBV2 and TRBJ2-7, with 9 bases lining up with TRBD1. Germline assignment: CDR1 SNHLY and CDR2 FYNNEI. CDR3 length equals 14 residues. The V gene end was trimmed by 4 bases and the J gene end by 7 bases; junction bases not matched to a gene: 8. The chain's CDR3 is CASSVGTGYNEQYF. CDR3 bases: TGTGCCAGCAGTGTCGGGACAGGGTACAATGAGCAGTACTTC. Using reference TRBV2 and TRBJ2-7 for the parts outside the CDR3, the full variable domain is EPEVTQTPSHQVTQMGQEVILRCVPISNHLYFYWYRQILGQKVEFLVSFYNNEISEKSEIFDDQFSVERPDGSNFTLKIRSTKLEDSAMYFCASSVGTGYNEQYFGPGTRLTVT.